Listed here are 9 T cell receptor beta chains from one sample, sequenced in a study of OX40 agonist ivuxolimab in advanced cancers. Measured with immunoSEQ multiplex PCR; TCRdb has only the in-frame clones, and not every one. Among 20,000 to 25,000 clones, under 75% were seen once, and the ten largest hold around 23%. The source material was CD4+ or CD8+ T cells sorted from blood, sampled in a trial of the OX40 agonist ivuxolimab. The receptors were gathered from an adult with an advanced solid tumor such as melanoma, head and neck, liver or kidney cancer.

This clone was seen a few times. The chain links TRBV2 to TRBJ1-4; unclear D gene. V lost 11 bases to trimming and J lost 0 bases, with 16 bases between them. Germline V lookup: CDR1 SNHLY, CDR2 FYNNEI. CDR3 length: 15 amino acids. Here the CDR3 DNA reads TGTGCCGTTCCCCCTGGACTCTCAACTAATGAAAAACTGTTTTTT. Encoded protein: CAVPPGLSTNEKLFF. Full variable domain (rest looked up from reference TRBV2 and TRBJ1-4): EPEVTQTPSHQVTQMGQEVILRCVPISNHLYFYWYRQILGQKVEFLVSFYNNEISEKSEIFDDQFSVERPDGSNFTLKIRSTKLEDSAMYFCAVPPGLSTNEKLFFGSGTQLSVL.

The rearrangement uses TRBV5-4 and TRBJ1-3, with D perhaps TRBD1 (5 bases). V dropped 3 bases and J dropped 0 bases, with 10 bases sitting between them. The CDR3 totals 15 residues. CDR1 is SGHNT and CDR2 is YYREEE in the germline V gene (reference sequence). Here the CDR3 DNA reads TGTGCCAGCAGCTCCAGGGAAAGCTCTGGAAACACCATATATTTT. Residues: CASSSRESSGNTIYF.

J is TRBJ2-1 and V is TRBV11-2; 10 bases map to TRBD2. Germline V CDR1 and CDR2: SGHAT, FQNNGV. There are 15 residues in the CDR3. V trimming: 5 bases; J trimming: 6 bases; junction bases outside the gene matches: 7. In nucleotides, the CDR3 is TGTGCCAGCAGCCCCCAACAGCGGGGGGGCAATGAGCAGTTCTTC. Amino acid sequence: CASSPQQRGGNEQFF.

This rearrangement joins TRBV2 to TRBJ2-5, with TRBD2 identical over 8 bases. V lost 0 bases, J lost 2 bases, and 20 bases stayed unmatched. Germline V gene sequence: CDR1 SNHLY, CDR2 FYNNEI. CDR3 size: 21 residues. The CDR3 here is CASSEAAGHSISGAQQETQYF. CDR3 bases: TGTGCCAGCAGTGAAGCTGCCGGTCATAGTATTAGCGGGGCCCAACAAGAGACCCAGTACTTC.

The genes are TRBV16 and TRBJ2-7; TRBD1 matches at 12 bases. This CDR3 is 18 amino acids long. Germline V gene lookup returns CDR1 KGHSY and CDR2 FQNENV. V shed 2 bases and J 2 bases; nucleotides not matched to a gene: 10. In nucleotides, the CDR3 is TGTGCCAGCAGCCAAGGGACAGGGGGCGCCAGGGGCCCCTACGAGCAGTACTTC. This sequence encodes CASSQGTGGARGPYEQYF. Full variable domain (missing parts from reference TRBV16 and TRBJ2-7): GEEVAQTPKHLVRGEGQKAKLYCAPIKGHSYVFWYQQVLKNEFKFLISFQNENVFDETGMPKERFSAKCLPNSPCSLEIQATKLEDSAVYFCASSQGTGGARGPYEQYFGPGTRLTVT.

The chain combines TRBV15 with TRBJ2-5; 10 bases map to TRBD2. With V trimmed by 2 bases and J by 2 bases, 2 bases remained unmatched. From germline, CDR1 is LNHNV and CDR2 YYDKDF (reference sequence). The CDR3 has 15 residues. The CDR3 nucleotides read TGTGCCACCAGCAGACCACTAGCGGGGCAAGAGACCCAGTACTTC. It yields the protein CATSRPLAGQETQYF.

Note on this clone: Given a far larger clone just one base away, this is likely a sequencing read error. The CDR3 nucleotides read TGTGCCAGCAGCCAAGTCGGTAACGAGCAGTACTTC. This translates into CASSQVGNEQYF. The V call is TRBV4-2, the J call TRBJ2-7; D remains ambiguous. V lost 1 base and J 5 bases, leaving 6 bases between the germline ends. CDR3 size: 12 residues. Germline-derived CDR1 and CDR2 are LGHNA and YNFKEQ.

The chain joins TRBV5-4 to TRBJ1-2; D perhaps matches TRBD1 (5 bases). Per germline, CDR1 SGHNT and CDR2 YYREEE (reference sequence). This CDR3 has 15 amino acids. Trimming stripped 2 bases from V and 6 bases from J, with 17 bases between. The CDR3 sequence: CASSFGTLGGDGYTF. As DNA, the CDR3 is TGTGCCAGCAGCTTCGGTACCCTGGGGGGGGATGGCTACACCTTC.

This rearrangement joins TRBV7-9 to TRBJ2-3; D could derive from TRBD1 or TRBD2 (6 bases each). V lost 5 bases and J 3 bases, leaving 15 bases between the germline ends. Germline V gene sequence: CDR1 SEHNR, CDR2 FQNEAQ (reference sequence). The CDR3 consists of 15 residues. CDR3: CASSPVGGRTDTQYF. In DNA form, the CDR3 reads TGTGCCAGCAGCCCAGTGGGGGGCCGGACAGATACGCAGTATTTT.